This T cell receptor (beta chain) was sequenced during a study of beta chain features in type 1 diabetes. Study summary: Patients shared similar age, gender and cell yields with healthy donors.

About this clone itself: Its antigen remains unknown.

Points from the study as a whole: The naive, central memory and Treg TCRB repertoires showed an apparent similarity that was greater among patients than among healthy donors. Shortening of TCRB CDR3s, moderate but significant, appeared in all four CD4+ subsets of Type 1 diabetes patients.

TCRB transcripts that were expressed got sequenced, as all of the isolated RNA had been reverse transcribed. It was found that naive, central memory and regulatory T cell samples averaged about 3.4 million reads. Assay used: immunoSEQ multiplex PCR; TCRdb lists only in-frame clones, some missing. The sample lists roughly 300,000 clones; roughly 8% were seen once. The source material was central memory CD4+ T cells from blood. The source is a woman aged 18-29 years in good health.

The CDR3 sequence: CASSVAGGWDDEQFF. The CDR3 nucleotides read TGTGCCAGCAGTGTTGCGGGAGGCTGGGATGATGAGCAGTTCTTC. J is TRBJ2-1 and V is TRBV6-1; TRBD2 aligns across 8 bases. V lost 4 bases to trimming and J lost 8 bases; unmatched junction nucleotides: 10. Germline CDR1 is MNHNS and CDR2 is SASEGT. The CDR3 length is 15 residues.